This T cell receptor (beta chain) was identified during a study of shared clonotypes between healthy human individuals. The authors combined CD45RO+ cells with CCR7-negative CD45RA+ TemRA cells as CD8 memory. Turning to this clone: Its antigen is undetermined.

Trimming pared 1 base from V and 0 bases from J, leaving 21 bases between. From germline, CDR1 is KGHSH and CDR2 LQKENI. This CDR3 comprises 20 residues. Assay used: immunoSEQ multiplex PCR; TCRdb lists only in-frame clones, some missing. The sample contains roughly 720,000 clones, 80% to 95% of which appear only once. Points from the study as a whole: Though the depth was large, rarefaction showed that sorted-subset sequencing was incomplete.

The TCR originated in a man between 18 and 29 years old in good health. Some clones in this sample may be carry-over from other donors' samples. The chain is built from TRBV18 and TRBJ1-4, with D possibly TRBD1 on 5 matching bases. Sequencing was done on a sample of memory CD8+ T cells from PBMCs. Indicated subset: CD45RO+ cells pooled with CCR7-negative TemRA cells. CDR3 residues: CASSPRQQGTLIATNEKLFF. The DNA for the CDR3 is TGTGCCAGCTCACCACGACAGCAAGGAACACTGATCGCAACTAATGAAAAACTGTTTTTT. Complete variable domain (other parts from reference TRBV18 and TRBJ1-4): NAGVMQNPRHLVRRRGQEARLRCSPMKGHSHVYWYRQLPEEGLKFMVYLQKENIIDESGMPKERFSAEFPKEGPSILRIQQVVRGDSAAYFCASSPRQQGTLIATNEKLFFGSGTQLSVL.